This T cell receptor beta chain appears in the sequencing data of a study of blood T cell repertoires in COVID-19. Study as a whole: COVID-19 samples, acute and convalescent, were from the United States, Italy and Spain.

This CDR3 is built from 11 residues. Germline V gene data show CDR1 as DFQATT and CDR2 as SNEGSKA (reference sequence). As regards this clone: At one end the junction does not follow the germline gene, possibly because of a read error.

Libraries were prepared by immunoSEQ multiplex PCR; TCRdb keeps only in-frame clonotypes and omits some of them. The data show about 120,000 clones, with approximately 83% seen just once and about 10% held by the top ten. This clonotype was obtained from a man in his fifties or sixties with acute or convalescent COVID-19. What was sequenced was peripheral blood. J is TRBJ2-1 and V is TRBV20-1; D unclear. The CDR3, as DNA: TGCAGTGCTAGATCCTTCAATGAGCAGTTCTTC. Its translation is CSARSFNEQFF.